This TCR beta chain was captured in a study of CD8 T cells in Susac syndrome. General observations from the study: It was acknowledged in the study that the number of individuals who were included in its TCR sequencing and HLA analysis was relatively small.

The RNA input was roughly 0.5 to 1 ug, and it was reverse transcribed with random hexamers. TCRdb re-derived calls from the immunoSEQ multiplex PCR reads in MiXCR, one entry per CDR3 protein. The table has 200,000 to 250,000 distinct CDR3 sequences, roughly 92% seen once. Note on this clonotype: Its antigen is undetermined.

CD8+ and CD4+ T cells from blood underwent TCR beta sequencing. V lost 3 bases and J 1 base, leaving 9 bases between the germline ends. This CDR3 is 14 amino acids long. Germline assignment: CDR1 MDHEN and CDR2 SYDVKM. The sequencing input was CD8+ T cells from PBMCs. This sequence was found in a human donor with multiple sclerosis. This chain connects TRBV28 to TRBJ1-1; D is unresolved. Here the CDR3 DNA reads TGTGCCAGCAGTTTCGGGGAACCGAACACTGAAGCTTTCTTT. It encodes CASSFGEPNTEAFF.